A selection of T cell receptor beta chains follows, all from one sample in a study of shared clonotypes between healthy human individuals. The repertoire was sequenced with immunoSEQ multiplex PCR; TCRdb's copy has only in-frame clones and lacks some. Among 2,500,000 or so clones listed, 85% to 95% were seen once. Sequences were obtained from naive CD4+ T cells sorted from blood. The receptors stem from a man aged 18 to 29 in good health. The CDR3 runs from the conserved cysteine through the conserved F or W. D genes are given only for firm matches. The size of a clone is reported for some rows only, either as once, few or many, or as a class for expanded clones.

cdr3_length	clone_size	v_call	j_call	d_call	cdr3_nt	cdr3_aa
15	once	TRBV19	TRBJ2-7	TRBD1	TGTGCCAGTGGAGTCGAAAGGACAGGGCCCTACGAGCAGTACTTC	CASGVERTGPYEQYF
14	NA	TRBV5-1	TRBJ1-1	TRBD1	TGCGCCAGCAGCTTGACGGACAGGGAGCGAAAGGCTTTCTTT	CASSLTDRERKAFF
14	few	TRBV28	TRBJ1-1	NA	TGTGCCAGCAGTACCGCTTCGGGGAACACTGAAGCTTTCTTT	CASSTASGNTEAFF
14	NA	TRBV28	TRBJ2-7	NA	TGTGCCAGCAGTTTATGGGGTCTGACCTACGAGCAGTACTTC	CASSLWGLTYEQYF
16	NA	TRBV28	TRBJ1-3	TRBD1	TGTGCCAGCAGTTTATTGGCGACAGGGGCCCGAAACACCATATATTTT	CASSLLATGARNTIYF
15	NA	TRBV5-1	TRBJ1-4	TRBD1	TGCGCCAGCAGCTTCTCGGGACAGGGTTATGAAAAACTGTTTTTT	CASSFSGQGYEKLFF
17	NA	TRBV5-1	TRBJ1-3	NA	TGCGCCAGCAGCCACGGAGACAGTTCACTCTCTGGAAACACCATATATTTT	CASSHGDSSLSGNTIYF
13	once	TRBV11-2	TRBJ2-2	NA	TGTGCCAGCAGCTTCATAGGGACCGGGGAGCTGTTTTTT	CASSFIGTGELFF
15	NA	TRBV10-3	TRBJ2-7	NA	TGTGCCATCAGTGAGTCGGTGGTGACTGCCTACGAGCAGTACTTC	CAISESVVTAYEQYF
16	NA	TRBV18	TRBJ2-7	TRBD2	TGTGCCAGCTCACCCGGACTAGCGGGTAATAACTACGAGCAGTACTTC	CASSPGLAGNNYEQYF
15	NA	TRBV2	TRBJ1-5	TRBD1	TGTGCCAGCAGGCTGACAGGGGGAGACAATCAGCCCCAGCATTTT	CASRLTGGDNQPQHF
16	NA	TRBV2	TRBJ2-5	TRBD2	TGTGCCAGCACCCGCGGGAGGGCCTCGTTTGAAGAGACCCAGTACTTC	CASTRGRASFEETQYF
13	NA	TRBV15	TRBJ1-6	NA	TGTGCCACCAGCAGAGATCGGGGTCCTCCCCTCCACTTT	CATSRDRGPPLHF
15	once	TRBV6-5	TRBJ1-2	NA	TGTGCCAGCAGTTACAGTTCGGAACCGAGACGGGGCTACACCTTC	CASSYSSEPRRGYTF
14	NA	TRBV6-1	TRBJ2-7	NA	TGTGCCACCCGTCTACAGCAGATAGACTACGAGCAGTACTTC	CATRLQQIDYEQYF
15	NA	TRBV2	TRBJ1-1	TRBD1	TGTGCCAGCATCGCCACCGGGACAGGCAACACTGAAGCTTTCTTT	CASIATGTGNTEAFF
13	NA	TRBV5-3	TRBJ1-1	NA	TGTGCCAGAAGCTTCGGGGGGCCCACTGAAGCTTTCTTT	CARSFGGPTEAFF
13	few	TRBV5-1	TRBJ1-2	NA	TGCGCCAGCAGCTTGACGGGGCAACAGGGCTACACCTTC	CASSLTGQQGYTF
18	NA	TRBV10-3	TRBJ2-1	TRBD2	TGTGCCGCGGCATCGTCGGCTAGCGGGGGGGCCGGGTACAATGAGCAGTTCTTC	CAAASSASGGAGYNEQFF
15	NA	TRBV10-3	TRBJ2-1	NA	TGTGCCATCAGTGCCTCGGCAGGCGACTACAATGAGCAGTTCTTC	CAISASAGDYNEQFF
11	NA	TRBV6-6	TRBJ1-1	NA	TGTGCCAGCAGTTCAGACACTGAAGCTTTCTTT	CASSSDTEAFF
15	NA	TRBV6-5	TRBJ2-7	NA	TGTGCCAGCAGTTACCGACCGTGGGTGGGGTACGAGCAGTACTTC	CASSYRPWVGYEQYF
13	once	TRBV19	TRBJ2-3	NA	TGTGCCAGTAGTTCTACAGGTACAGATACGCAGTATTTT	CASSSTGTDTQYF
15	NA	TRBV19	TRBJ2-3	TRBD2	TGTGCCAGTAGTCTGACGGGGGGGTACACAGATACGCAGTATTTT	CASSLTGGYTDTQYF
16	NA	TRBV4-1	TRBJ2-3	NA	TGCGCCAGCAGCCCCGGGAGCTACCCTCGCACAGATACGCAGTATTTT	CASSPGSYPRTDTQYF
15	once	TRBV11-2	TRBJ1-3	TRBD1	TGTGCCAGCAGCTTGGGACAGGGGTCTGGAAACACCATATATTTT	CASSLGQGSGNTIYF
14	NA	TRBV30	TRBJ1-1	NA	TGTGCCTGGAGTAGTGGGATACAGGGAGCTGAAGCTTTCTTT	CAWSSGIQGAEAFF
14	NA	TRBV5-1	TRBJ1-1	NA	TGCGCCAGCAGCTTGTTCAGCTTGAACACTGAAGCTTTCTTT	CASSLFSLNTEAFF
15	NA	TRBV14	TRBJ1-2	TRBD1	TGTGCCAGCAGCCAAGGTGGGACAGGCCTTTATGGCTACACCTTC	CASSQGGTGLYGYTF
19	NA	TRBV4-3	TRBJ2-2	NA	TGCGCCAGCAGCCAAGAGACCCGTATGGAGGGAGAAGGGACCGGGGAGCTGTTTTTT	CASSQETRMEGEGTGELFF
15	once	TRBV6-1	TRBJ1-6	NA	TGTGCCAGCAGTGAAGCCCAGTGGTCCCGGTCACCCCTCCACTTT	CASSEAQWSRSPLHF
13	NA	TRBV19	TRBJ1-1	TRBD1	TGTGCCAGTAGTATTAATAGGGGACAGGGCGCTTTCTTT	CASSINRGQGAFF
14	NA	TRBV11-2	TRBJ1-6	NA	TGTGCCAGCAGCTCGGACGGGAGTGGTTCACCCCTCCACTTT	CASSSDGSGSPLHF
13	NA	TRBV11-2	TRBJ1-1	NA	TGTGCCATCCGGCGGGGGCTTCGCACTGAAGCTTTCTTT	CAIRRGLRTEAFF
18	NA	TRBV9	TRBJ2-3	TRBD2	TGTGCCAGCAGCAGCGGGACTAGCGGGGGGGCCGGCACAGATACGCAGTATTTT	CASSSGTSGGAGTDTQYF